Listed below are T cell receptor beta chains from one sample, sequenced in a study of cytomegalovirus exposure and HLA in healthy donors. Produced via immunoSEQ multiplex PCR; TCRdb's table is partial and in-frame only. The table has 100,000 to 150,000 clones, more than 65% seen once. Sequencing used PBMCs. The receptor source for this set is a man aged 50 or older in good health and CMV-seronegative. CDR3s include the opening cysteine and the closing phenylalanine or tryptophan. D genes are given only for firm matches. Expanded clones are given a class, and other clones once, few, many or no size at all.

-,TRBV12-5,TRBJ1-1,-,TGTGCTAGTGGTTCTCCGGGAGATAAAGCTTTCTTT,CASGSPGDKAFF
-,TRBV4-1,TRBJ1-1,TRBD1,TGCGCCAGCAGCCAGGCACCGCTACAGGGGACTGAAGCTTTCTTT,CASSQAPLQGTEAFF
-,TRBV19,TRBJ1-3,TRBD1,TGTGCCAGTAGCCCATGGACAGGGCGAGGAGGGACCATATATTTT,CASSPWTGRGGTIYF
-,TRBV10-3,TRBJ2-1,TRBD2,TGTGCCATCAGTGAGTCGGGCGGGGGTAATGAGCAGTTCTTC,CAISESGGGNEQFF
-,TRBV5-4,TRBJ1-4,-,TGTGCCAGCAGCCCCGGGACTCAAGGGGAAAAACTGTTTTTT,CASSPGTQGEKLFF
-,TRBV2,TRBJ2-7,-,TGTGCCAGCAGAGCCTGGACACCGACGGGGCAGTACTTC,CASRAWTPTGQYF
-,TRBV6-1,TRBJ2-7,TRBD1,TGTGCCAGCAGCGTTCACAGGGGGCCCGACGAGCAGTACTTC,CASSVHRGPDEQYF
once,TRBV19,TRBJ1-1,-,TGTGCCAGTAGTAGCCAGGCCTCAACTGAAGCTTTCTTT,CASSSQASTEAFF
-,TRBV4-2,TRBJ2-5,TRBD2,TGTGCCAGCAGCCTGGCGGGGGGGCCGGAGACCCAGTACTTC,CASSLAGGPETQYF
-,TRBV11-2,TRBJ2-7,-,TGTGCCAGCAGCCCACAGGGCTACGAGCAGTACTTC,CASSPQGYEQYF
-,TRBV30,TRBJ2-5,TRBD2,TGTGCCTGGAGTGTAGCGGGGGGGCCTCGGGAGACCCAGTACTTC,CAWSVAGGPRETQYF
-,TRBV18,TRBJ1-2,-,TGTGCCAGCTCGCTCAACGACGGGTCTGGCTACACCTTC,CASSLNDGSGYTF
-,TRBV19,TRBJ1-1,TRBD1,TGTGCCAGTAGCCTAACCCCGGGACAGGGGAACACTGAAGCTTTCTTT,CASSLTPGQGNTEAFF
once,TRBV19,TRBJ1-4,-,TGTGCCAGTAGTATACCGGGTTCTAAGGAAAAACTGTTTTTT,CASSIPGSKEKLFF
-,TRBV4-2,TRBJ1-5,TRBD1,TGTGCCAGCAGCCCTGCCGGGACAGACAATCAGCCCCAGCATTTT,CASSPAGTDNQPQHF
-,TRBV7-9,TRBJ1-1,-,TGTGCCAGCAGCTTATTTTCAGGGGTTGGAACTGAAGCTTTCTTT,CASSLFSGVGTEAFF
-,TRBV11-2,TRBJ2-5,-,TGTGCCAGCAGCCTCCGACAGGGAGGCGGTCGGAAAGAGACCCAGTACTTC,CASSLRQGGGRKETQYF
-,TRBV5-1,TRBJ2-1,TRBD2,TGCGCCAGCAGCCCCGGGACTAGCGCCAATGAGCAGTTCTTC,CASSPGTSANEQFF
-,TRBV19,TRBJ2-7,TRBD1,TGTGCCAGTAGGGGGCCCGGACAGGGGGTCTACGAGCAGTACTTC,CASRGPGQGVYEQYF
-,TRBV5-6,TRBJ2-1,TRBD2,TGTGCCAGCAGCACTAGCGGGGGCGTACCCTACAATGAGCAGTTCTTC,CASSTSGGVPYNEQFF
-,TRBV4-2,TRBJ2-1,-,TGTGCCAGCAGCCAAGCACCCACCTCCGGGGGTCCCTACAATGAGCAGTTCTTC,CASSQAPTSGGPYNEQFF
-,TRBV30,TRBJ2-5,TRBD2,TGTGCCTGGAGTGTAACCAGCGGGGAAGAGACCCAGTACTTC,CAWSVTSGEETQYF
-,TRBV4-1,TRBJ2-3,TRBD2,TGCGCCAGCAGCCAACCGCGAGCGGGGGGGAGCACAGATACGCAGTATTTT,CASSQPRAGGSTDTQYF